This record covers a single T cell receptor beta chain. Original handling: The assay estimated nucleated cells by amplifying reference gene primers. Method: immunoSEQ multiplex PCR; TCRdb's copy keeps in-frame clones and lacks some. Clone size and V and J calls were adopted from that table, with D and trimming inferred from the DNA. The table lists 260,000 or so clones, 70% to 90% of them singletons. The sample is drawn from a study of blood T cell repertoires in COVID-19. Study-level background: COVID-19 samples, acute and convalescent, were from the United States, Italy and Spain. T cells, B-cell-depleted T cells, or PBMCs provided the cDNA or gDNA that served as material.

The TCR originated in a human donor in a cohort sampled during active COVID-19. The sample comprised peripheral blood.

The CDR3 bases are TGTGCCAGCTCAGGGCCGGACAGCGCCGGGTACGAGCAGTACTTC. As protein: CASSGPDSAGYEQYF. The chain uses TRBV18 and TRBJ2-7; the D gene is possibly TRBD1 (6 bases). CDR3 size: 15 residues. The germline V and J ends were trimmed by 5 bases and 4 bases, with 18 bases remaining between them. Looked up from germline, CDR1 is KGHSH and CDR2 is LQKENI.